This is a list of T cell receptor beta chains from one sample in a study of circulating CD8 cells and anti-PD-1 response in melanoma. TCRdb re-called the reads through MiXCR, storing one row per CDR3 protein. The data contain about a thousand distinct CDR3 sequences, over 9.5% of them singletons. The material was CD8+ T cells from PBMCs, obtained at baseline or after one month of anti-PD-1 therapy (not recorded which). The receptors here all came from a human donor with melanoma. Both conserved end residues are part of each CDR3. Each record gives: clone size, D gene, J gene, V gene, CDR3 DNA, CDR3 protein. A D gene is named only where the DNA matches it firmly. Clone size is shown for a subset of rows, as once, few, many or a class of expanded clone.

>medium-sized|-|TRBJ2-3|TRBV10-3
TGTGCCATCAGAGCGTCAGATACGCAGTATTTT
CAIRASDTQYF
>large|-|TRBJ1-1|TRBV19
TGTGCCAGTAGTATAGTCCTCGGGGATCTGAACACTGAAGCTTTCTTT
CASSIVLGDLNTEAFF
>large|TRBD1|TRBJ2-7|TRBV19
TGTGCCAGTAGTATGGGGACAGGAAGTCCCTACGAGCAGTACTTC
CASSMGTGSPYEQYF
>few|TRBD1|TRBJ1-6|TRBV19
TGTGCGACAGGGTGGCAGTCACCCCTCCACTTT
CATGWQSPLHF
>medium-sized|-|TRBJ2-1|TRBV7-8
TGTGCCAGCAGCTTAGCGTTGGGCGGCCTACCGGAGCAGTTCTTC
CASSLALGGLPEQFF
>few|-|TRBJ2-5|TRBV13
TGTGCCAGCAGCATCCGACTCGCTCCTGAGGAGACCCAGTACTTC
CASSIRLAPEETQYF
>-|-|TRBJ2-1|TRBV29-1
TGCAGCGTTGAGATGGGCCAAGAGCGGTTCTTC
CSVEMGQERFF
>large|TRBD1|TRBJ2-5|TRBV5-6
TGTGCCAGCAGCTTGCACACGCACCGGACAGGGGAACGGGAGACCCAGTACTTC
CASSLHTHRTGERETQYF
>medium-sized|-|TRBJ1-4|TRBV20-1
TGCAGTGCTTCCGAACAGACCCCAAATGAAAAACTGTTTTTT
CSASEQTPNEKLFF
>medium-sized|TRBD1|TRBJ2-3|TRBV28
TGTGCCAGCAGCCCTGACAGGGGCACGGCAGATACGCGGTATTTT
CASSPDRGTADTRYF
>medium-sized|-|TRBJ2-7|TRBV14
TGTGCCAGCAGCGCCCAGGGCTACGAGCAGTACTTC
CASSAQGYEQYF
>-|-|TRBJ2-5|TRBV7-3
TGTGCCAGCAGCCTCCCGGGGGAGCTGGGCCAAGAGACCCAGTACTTC
CASSLPGELGQETQYF
>medium-sized|-|TRBJ2-7|TRBV6-5
TGTGCCAGCAGTTACTCGAGAAAATACGAGCAGTACTTC
CASSYSRKYEQYF
>large|-|TRBJ2-2|TRBV14
TGTGCCAGCAGCCAAGAAGGAGGAAGGGCGGTGTCGAACACCGGGGAGCTGTTTTTT
CASSQEGGRAVSNTGELFF
>large|TRBD1|TRBJ2-7|TRBV28
TGTGCCAGCTCGTCTCGGGACAGGGGTTACGAGCAGTACTTC
CASSSRDRGYEQYF
>medium-sized|-|TRBJ2-7|TRBV29-1
TGCAGCGTTGAGCGGCAGAACTACGAGCAGTACTTC
CSVERQNYEQYF
>large|-|TRBJ2-7|TRBV9
TGTGCCAGCAGCGAGGGGACGGGCTACGAGCAGTACTTC
CASSEGTGYEQYF
>large|-|TRBJ1-4|TRBV27
TGTGCCAGCAGTCCGAGGACAGTAGTCGGTGTGGGTGAAAAACTGTTTTTT
CASSPRTVVGVGEKLFF
>medium-sized|TRBD2|TRBJ2-7|TRBV6-5
TGTGCCAGCAGCTCTGGGACTAGCGGATACTACGAGCAGTACTTC
CASSSGTSGYYEQYF
>large|-|TRBJ2-1|TRBV28
TGTGCCAGCAGCAATGAGCAGTTCTTC
CASSNEQFF